Below, 15 T cell receptor beta chains from the same sample are listed, as sequenced in a study of control samples from healthy donors and cancer patients. Sequenced by immunoSEQ multiplex PCR; TCRdb stores in-frame clones only, minus some. Among 130,000 to 150,000 clones listed, around 90% were seen once. Material for sequencing was blood. Receptors originate from a young man in good health.

Written as DNA, the CDR3 is TGTGCCACCAGTGATCCCACGAGGGCAGATACGCAGTATTTT. It is translated as CATSDPTRADTQYF. The chain links TRBV24-1 to TRBJ2-3, with TRBD2 as a possible D gene (5 bases). Germline V gene data show CDR1 as KGHDR and CDR2 as SFDVKD. The CDR3 is 14 amino acids. V lost 3 bases to trimming and J lost 4 bases, with 10 bases between them.

This rearrangement joins TRBV19 to TRBJ2-7; 8 positions agree with TRBD2. The CDR3 runs 18 residues. Germline V gene lookup returns CDR1 LNHDA and CDR2 SQIVND (reference sequence). Losses at the gene ends were 5 bases for V and 2 bases for J; bases not matched to a gene: 17. The CDR3 DNA sequence: TGTGCCAGTAGTTTCCGAGGTAGCGGGAAATTCTCACCCTACGAGCAGTACTTC. It translates to CASSFRGSGKFSPYEQYF.

The chain employs TRBV7-9 and TRBJ1-1, with TRBD1 identical over 8 bases. Germline V gives CDR1 SEHNR, CDR2 FQNEAQ (reference sequence). The CDR3 is 14 amino acids. V shed 0 bases, J shed 9 bases, and the junction held 6 bases outside the gene matches. CDR3 protein: CASSLATGQGQAFF. In DNA form, the CDR3 reads TGTGCCAGCAGCTTAGCTACCGGACAGGGACAAGCTTTCTTT.

The J gene is TRBJ2-7, the V gene TRBV2; D gene unclear. V was trimmed by 3 bases and J by 5 bases, leaving 14 bases between them. Germline values: CDR1 SNHLY, CDR2 FYNNEI. This CDR3 is 14 amino acids long. The CDR3 is CASSDYVEVDEQYF. CDR3 sequence (DNA): TGTGCCAGCAGTGACTATGTCGAGGTAGACGAGCAGTACTTC.

V is TRBV15 and J is TRBJ2-1, with 14 positions matching TRBD2. V was clipped by 6 bases and J by 7 bases; unmatched bases: 8. The germline V gene encodes CDR1 LNHNV and CDR2 YYDKDF (reference sequence). The CDR3 contains 16 residues. The CDR3 coding sequence is TGTGCCACCAGGACGACTAGCGGGAGGGCGGGTAATGAGCAGTTCTTC. Its protein product is CATRTTSGRAGNEQFF.

This chain uses TRBV2 with TRBJ2-3, with D possibly matching TRBD1 (5 bases). Germline V gene lookup returns CDR1 SNHLY and CDR2 FYNNEI. The length of the CDR3 is 16 residues. Deletions cut 3 bases from V and 2 bases from J, with 15 bases between. The CDR3 region has the DNA TGTGCCAGCAGTGATTCGGGCAGGACAAACACAGATACGCAGTATTTT. Translated: CASSDSGRTNTDTQYF.

This chain links TRBV18 with TRBJ2-3; no firm D call. Germline V gene sequence: CDR1 KGHSH, CDR2 LQKENI. This CDR3 region has 15 residues. V lost 3 bases and J lost 4, with 14 bases in between. CDR3 loop: CASSPSPSLSDTQYF. The CDR3 DNA reads TGTGCCAGCTCACCCTCACCGTCGCTTTCAGATACGCAGTATTTT.

The chain joins TRBV6-2 or TRBV6-3 to TRBJ2-1; 9 bases are a match to TRBD1. From germline, CDR1 is MNHEY and CDR2 SVGEGT. The CDR3 length is 15 residues. With V trimmed by 6 bases and J by 3 bases, 6 bases remained unmatched. CDR3 amino acids: CASSTTGGGYNEQFF. The CDR3 bases are TGTGCCAGCAGCACTACAGGGGGCGGCTACAATGAGCAGTTCTTC.

The chain couples TRBV29-1 to TRBJ1-1; possibly TRBD1 for D (5 bases). In germline, CDR1 is SQVTM, CDR2 ANQGSEA. This CDR3 has 12 residues. V dropped 5 bases and J dropped 1 base, with 8 bases sitting between them. CDR3 region: CSVTRANTEAFF. As DNA, the CDR3 is TGCAGCGTTACCAGGGCGAACACTGAAGCTTTCTTT.

The rearrangement links TRBV3-1 (or the pseudogene TRBV3-2) to TRBJ1-6, with TRBD1 identical over 10 bases. The CDR3 extends over 14 amino acids. CDR1 LGHDT and CDR2 YNNKEL come from the germline V gene (reference sequence). Trimming at V came to 6 bases and at J to 10 bases, leaving 6 bases not matched to a gene. CDR3 nucleotide sequence: TGTGCCAGCAGACCCGGGACAGGGGTATCACCCCTCCACTTT. As protein: CASRPGTGVSPLHF.

The rearrangement uses TRBV6-5 and TRBJ2-1; the match to TRBD1 covers 9 bases. The CDR3 spans 13 residues. Trimming took 1 base from V and 14 from J; bases not matched to a gene: 6. Germline V gene lookup returns CDR1 MNHEY and CDR2 SVGAGI. CDR3 region: CASSYFPGQGEFF. CDR3 in DNA: TGTGCCAGCAGTTACTTCCCGGGACAGGGAGAGTTCTTC.

This clone was seen just once. The V call is TRBV27, the J call TRBJ2-7; 10 nucleotides line up with TRBD2. Germline CDR1 MNHEY, CDR2 SMNVEV (reference sequence). CDR3 length: 13 amino acids. Losses at the gene ends were 5 bases for V and 4 bases for J; bases not matched to a gene: 2. CDR3 in amino acids: CASSRTSGYEQYF. CDR3 sequence (DNA): TGTGCCAGCAGTAGGACTAGCGGATACGAGCAGTACTTC.

The chain has TRBV12-3 or TRBV12-4 and TRBJ1-3; D is uncertain. V shed 6 bases and J shed 1 base, with 7 bases lying between them. The CDR3 consists of 13 residues. CDR3 sequence: CASSRRSGNTIYF. In nucleotides, the CDR3 is TGTGCCAGCAGCCGGAGGTCTGGAAACACCATATATTTT.

The V and J genes are TRBV9 and TRBJ2-3; 7 bases are a match to TRBD2. The CDR3 is 12 amino acids. Germline V gene data show CDR1 as SGDLS and CDR2 as YYNGEE. The V gene end was trimmed by 3 bases and the J gene end by 9 bases; junction bases not matched to a gene: 4. This CDR3 is CASSASSGTQYF. The CDR3 region has the DNA TGTGCCAGCAGCGCCTCTAGCGGAACGCAGTATTTT.

V is TRBV11-3 and J is TRBJ2-7, with D possibly matching TRBD1 (6 bases). CDR1 is SGHNT and CDR2 is YENEEA in the germline V gene. Trimming stripped 4 bases from V and 2 bases from J, with 12 bases between. The CDR3 extends over 14 amino acids. The chain's CDR3 is CASSSLDRPYEQYF. CDR3 DNA: TGTGCCAGCAGCTCGCTGGACAGACCCTACGAGCAGTACTTC.